The 23 T cell receptor beta chains given below trace back to one sample, sequenced in a study of blood T cell repertoires in COVID-19. Produced via immunoSEQ multiplex PCR; TCRdb's table is partial and in-frame only. The profile covers about 140,000 clones, with over 85% appearing a single time and about 1.6% taken by the ten largest. The sample was peripheral blood. Receptors were obtained from a human donor in a cohort sampled during active COVID-19.

J is TRBJ1-1 and V is TRBV19, with 10 bases lining up with TRBD1. In germline, CDR1 is LNHDA, CDR2 SQIVND (reference sequence). V gave up 5 bases and J gave up 5 bases; unmatched junction bases: 14. The length of the CDR3 is 17 residues. CDR3 amino acids: CASSLLGDRGAGTEAFF. DNA of the CDR3: TGTGCCAGTAGTCTCTTGGGGGACAGGGGCGCGGGAACTGAAGCTTTCTTT.

The chain is built from TRBV4-2 and TRBJ2-7; 11 nucleotides align to TRBD1. The trim removed 6 bases at V and 3 bases at J, leaving 4 bases unmatched. Looked up from germline, CDR1 is LGHNA and CDR2 is YNFKEQ. This CDR3 comprises 14 residues. The CDR3 region is CASSRDRGNYEQYF. The CDR3, as DNA: TGTGCCAGCAGTCGGGACAGGGGGAACTACGAGCAGTACTTC.

This rearrangement joins TRBV19 to TRBJ2-3, with D possibly matching TRBD1 (6 bases). With 4 bases removed from V and 3 bases from J, the gap between germline ends came to 14 bases. CDR1 and CDR2 from the germline V gene are LNHDA and SQIVND (reference sequence). The CDR3 extends over 15 amino acids. CDR3 amino acids: CASSTQGMETDTQYF. CDR3 coding DNA: TGTGCCAGTAGTACGCAGGGGATGGAGACAGATACGCAGTATTTT.

The table lists this clone with a count of one. The V call is TRBV3-1 (or the pseudogene TRBV3-2), the J call TRBJ2-3; maybe TRBD2 (6 bases). This CDR3 region has 16 residues. Trimming shortened V by 5 bases and J by 1 base, and 16 bases separated the two germline ends. The germline CDR1 and CDR2 sequences are LGHDT and YNNKEL (reference sequence). DNA of the CDR3: TGTGCCAGCAGCACTGCCCACGGGGGTGGCACAGATACGCAGTATTTT. It encodes CASSTAHGGGTDTQYF.

This clone appeared once. The rearrangement uses TRBV2 and TRBJ2-7; D possibly corresponds to TRBD1 (5 bases). Germline V gives CDR1 SNHLY, CDR2 FYNNEI. The CDR3 sequence is 13 residues long. V lost 4 bases and J lost 5, with 12 bases in between. The CDR3 DNA reads as TGTGCCAGCAGTGGGGGCGGTTCTGACGAGCAGTACTTC. This codes for CASSGGGSDEQYF.

The chain is built from TRBV6-6 and TRBJ2-1; 7 positions match TRBD2. The germline V gene has CDR1 MNHNY and CDR2 SVGAGI (reference sequence). With 5 bases clipped from V and 8 bases from J, the junction kept 15 bases outside the gene matches. The CDR3 sequence is 16 residues long. The CDR3 reads CASSRPTARGKDEQFF. The CDR3 nucleotides read TGTGCCAGCAGTCGCCCGACTGCGCGGGGGAAGGATGAGCAGTTCTTC.

The chain couples TRBV7-9 to TRBJ2-1; D possibly corresponds to TRBD2 (5 bases). Trimming removed 1 base at V and 0 bases at J, with 10 bases between. CDR1 and CDR2 (germline): SEHNR, FQNEAQ (reference sequence). The CDR3 is 16 residues long. CDR3 sequence reads: CASSLGAVFSYNEQFF. The CDR3 bases are TGTGCCAGCAGCTTAGGAGCGGTTTTCTCCTACAATGAGCAGTTCTTC.

The chain combines TRBV29-1 with TRBJ1-1; 9 bases are shared with TRBD1. J was trimmed by 5 bases and V by 5 bases; bases with no gene match: 9. Germline CDR1 is SQVTM and CDR2 is ANQGSEA. CDR3 length: 14 amino acids. CDR3 sequence: CSVQARTGATEAFF. CDR3 bases: TGCAGCGTTCAAGCCAGGACAGGGGCGACTGAAGCTTTCTTT.

This chain uses TRBV18 with TRBJ2-5, with 7 nucleotides matching TRBD1. Germline V lookup: CDR1 KGHSH, CDR2 LQKENI. V lost 6 bases to trimming and J lost 2 bases; unmatched junction nucleotides: 6. The CDR3 extends over 14 amino acids. The CDR3 coding sequence is TGTGCCAGCTCCTACGGACAGGTTCAAGAGACCCAGTACTTC. It yields the protein CASSYGQVQETQYF.

The genes are TRBV29-1 and TRBJ2-7; D perhaps matches TRBD2 (6 bases). This CDR3 has 13 residues. Germline CDR1 and CDR2: SQVTM and ANQGSEA. Trimming took 4 bases from V and 0 from J, leaving 10 bases between them. Here the CDR3 reads CSVVPGSSYEQYF. CDR3 nucleotides: TGCAGCGTTGTCCCCGGGAGCTCCTACGAGCAGTACTTC.

The chain is built from TRBV7-3 and TRBJ2-6, with 9 bases lining up with TRBD2. Germline V gene lookup returns CDR1 SGHTA and CDR2 FQGTGA. This CDR3 has 17 amino acids. The V segment lost 5 bases and the J segment 4 bases; nucleotides outside the gene matches: 9. CDR3 DNA: TGTGCCAGCAGCCTCGGGGTAGCGGGGGACGGGGCCAACGTCCTGACTTTC. This translates into CASSLGVAGDGANVLTF.

The CDR3 DNA is TGCGCCAGCAGGAGAGGGGAAAAACTGTTTTTT. Protein product: CASRRGEKLFF. The chain joins TRBV10-2 to TRBJ1-4; D is undetermined. Germline loops: CDR1 WSHSY, CDR2 SAAADI. V gave up 6 bases and J gave up 8 bases, with 7 bases separating them. This CDR3 region has 11 residues.

This chain uses TRBV5-4 with TRBJ1-2; D is ambiguous. The V gene lost 4 bases and the J gene lost 2 bases, with 9 bases spanning the gap. The CDR3 spans 13 residues. Germline V gene lookup returns CDR1 SGHNT and CDR2 YYREEE (reference sequence). The CDR3 DNA follows: TGTGCCAGCAGCAAGGACTGGAACTATGGCTACACCTTC. It specifies CASSKDWNYGYTF.

The chain is built from TRBV10-3 and TRBJ1-1, with no clear D. V lost 8 bases and J 0 bases, leaving 10 bases between the germline ends. Germline assignment: CDR1 ENHRY and CDR2 SYGVKD. CDR3 length: 13 amino acids. The DNA for the CDR3 is TGTGCCATCCGTCCGAACATGAACACTGAAGCTTTCTTT. Translating it yields CAIRPNMNTEAFF.

This clone was seen more than once but under ten times. Other DNA sequences in the sample encode the same CDR3. V usage is TRBV5-1 and J usage is TRBJ1-4; 10 bases line up with TRBD1. CDR3 length: 15 residues. The junction had 0 bases not matched to a gene; V was cut back by 0 bases and J by 4 bases. Germline V gives CDR1 SGHRS, CDR2 YFSETQ. The CDR3 is CASSLGTGGNEKLFF. Here the CDR3 DNA reads TGCGCCAGCAGCTTGGGGACAGGGGGTAATGAAAAACTGTTTTTT.

The chain uses TRBV5-6 and TRBJ1-1; 8 nucleotides agree with TRBD1. Germline V gene lookup returns CDR1 SGHDT and CDR2 YYEEEE. V was clipped by 2 bases and J by 5 bases; unmatched bases: 8. The CDR3 spans 15 residues. The CDR3 region is CASSFWPQGATEAFF. The CDR3 coding sequence is TGTGCCAGCAGCTTTTGGCCCCAGGGGGCGACTGAAGCTTTCTTT.

In DNA form, the CDR3 reads TGCGCCAGCAGCCAAGATCCGGGACAGTTCGAGCAGTACTTC. Protein product: CASSQDPGQFEQYF. The chain links TRBV4-1 to TRBJ2-7; 7 nucleotides line up with TRBD1. Germline values: CDR1 MGHRA, CDR2 YSYEKL. This CDR3 region has 14 residues. Losses at the gene ends were 0 bases for V and 6 bases for J; bases not matched to a gene: 5.

The chain uses TRBV7-2 and TRBJ2-1; a possible D gene is TRBD2 (7 bases). The CDR3 has 15 residues. With 1 base removed from V and 5 bases from J, the gap between germline ends came to 12 bases. Germline lookup yields CDR1 SGHTA and CDR2 FQGNSA. This chain's CDR3 is CASSLVGGANNEQFF. In DNA, the CDR3 is TGTGCCAGCAGCTTAGTGGGGGGGGCTAACAATGAGCAGTTCTTC.

The chain combines TRBV10-1 with TRBJ1-5; a weak D match, TRBD1 (5 bases). The germline CDR1 and CDR2 sequences are WNHNN and SYGVQD (reference sequence). V dropped 7 bases and J dropped 7 bases, with 17 bases sitting between them. This CDR3 has 14 amino acids. The CDR3, as DNA: TGCGCCAGCACCAAGGGGAGGTCGCGGCAGCCCCAGCATTTT. Translation: CASTKGRSRQPQHF.

The chain employs TRBV2 and TRBJ2-5; perhaps TRBD2 as D (5 bases). Deletions cut 3 bases from V and 5 bases from J, with 10 bases between. The CDR3 runs to 13 residues. Looked up from germline, CDR1 is SNHLY and CDR2 is FYNNEI. This CDR3 is CASSDAGRETQYF. In nucleotides, the CDR3 is TGTGCCAGCAGTGATGCGGGTCGCGAGACCCAGTACTTC.

This chain connects TRBV16 to TRBJ2-3, with TRBD2 as a possible D gene (6 bases). In germline, CDR1 is KGHSY, CDR2 FQNENV. The CDR3 consists of 15 residues. V was trimmed by 0 bases and J by 6 bases, leaving 13 bases between them. Here the CDR3 DNA reads TGTGCCAGCAGCCAATCCGACCGGGGGAGGGATACGCAGTATTTT. Translating it yields CASSQSDRGRDTQYF.

The genes are TRBV4-1 and TRBJ2-5; 7 positions match TRBD2. V lost 2 bases and J lost 3; bases outside the gene matches: 12. The CDR3 sequence is 17 residues long. The V gene's germline CDR1 is MGHRA and CDR2 YSYEKL. CDR3 DNA: TGCGCCAGCAGCCAAAGGGATGGCGGGGGATTTGAAGAGACCCAGTACTTC. It is translated as CASSQRDGGGFEETQYF.

V is TRBV5-1 and J is TRBJ1-2; 11 bases match TRBD1. V lost 4 bases, J lost 4 bases, and 9 bases stayed unmatched. The CDR3 consists of 16 residues. Germline V lookup: CDR1 SGHRS, CDR2 YFSETQ. As DNA, the CDR3 is TGCGCCAGCAGCCGCTATACCGGGACAGGGGGCTATGGCTACACCTTC. Protein: CASSRYTGTGGYGYTF.